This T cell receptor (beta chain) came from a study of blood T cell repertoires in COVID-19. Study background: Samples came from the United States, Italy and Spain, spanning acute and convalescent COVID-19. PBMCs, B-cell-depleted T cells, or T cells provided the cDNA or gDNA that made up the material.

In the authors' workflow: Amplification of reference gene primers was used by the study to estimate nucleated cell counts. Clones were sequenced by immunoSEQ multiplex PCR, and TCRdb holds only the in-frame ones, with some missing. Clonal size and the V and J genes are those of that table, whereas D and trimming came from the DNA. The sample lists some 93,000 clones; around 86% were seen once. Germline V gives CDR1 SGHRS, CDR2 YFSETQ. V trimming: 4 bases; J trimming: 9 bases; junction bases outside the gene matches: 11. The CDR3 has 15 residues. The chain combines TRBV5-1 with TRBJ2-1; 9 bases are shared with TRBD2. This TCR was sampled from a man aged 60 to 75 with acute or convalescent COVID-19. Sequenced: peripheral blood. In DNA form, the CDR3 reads TGCGCCAGCAGCCCTAGCGGGAAACTTTCGGGTGAGCAGTTCTTC. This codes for CASSPSGKLSGEQFF.